The TCR beta chain described here comes from a study of cytomegalovirus exposure and HLA in healthy donors. Germline CDR1 is MRHNA and CDR2 is SNTAGT. The CDR3 consists of 16 residues. V lost 0 bases and J lost 5, with 15 bases in between. On this clone: Its antigen is unidentified.

PCR employed 60 Vbeta and 13 Jbeta primers. TCRdb's table, derived via immunoSEQ multiplex PCR, lists solely in-frame clones and lacks some. The table lists some 190,000 clones, around 84% of them singletons. Study-level results: Most TCR sequences were uncommon, yet certain public TCRs appeared in many donors.

This TCR came from a man aged 35 to 55 in good health and CMV-seropositive. Sequencing input: PBMCs. The rearrangement joins TRBV6-4 to TRBJ2-3; D is possibly TRBD1 (7 bases). The CDR3 protein is CASSDSPGAGGDTQYF. CDR3 DNA sequence: TGTGCCAGCAGTGACTCACCGGGAGCAGGGGGAGATACGCAGTATTTT.